These 31 T cell receptor beta chains were sequenced from one sample in a study of molecular identifiers for immune sequencing clone quantification. TCRdb used MiXCR to reprocess the PCR reads, holding one entry per CDR3 protein. The table shows approximately 670,000 distinct CDR3 sequences, with about 20% occurring only once. The sample taken for sequencing was naive CD8+ T cells from blood, with Jurkat cell RNA spiked in. Indicated subset: FACS-sorted CD8+CD4-CCR7+CD45RA+ naive T cells. Source of these receptors: a human donor in good health. Some libraries in this study had Jurkat cell RNA spiked in.

Comments on this clonotype: A clone one base away is much larger, so this may be a read error. The V and J genes are TRBV4-3 and TRBJ2-1; D might be TRBD1 (5 bases). Germline lookup yields CDR1 LGHNA and CDR2 YSLEER. The CDR3 is 15 residues long. CDR3 DNA sequence: TGCACCAGCAGCCAAGGATCCCTTCAGGGCAATGAGCAGTTCTTC. Translated: CTSSQGSLQGNEQFF.

V gene TRBV20-1 combines with J gene TRBJ2-3; TRBD2 matches 10 bases. V lost 1 base and J lost 5; bases outside the gene matches: 6. This CDR3 comprises 15 residues. Germline-derived CDR1 and CDR2 are DFQATT and SNEGSKA (reference sequence). The CDR3 protein is CSARGASGGGDTQYF. CDR3 DNA sequence: TGCAGTGCTAGAGGGGCTAGCGGGGGCGGAGATACGCAGTATTTT.

To note about this clonotype: This could be a read error, since a much larger clone is one nucleotide away. V gene TRBV6-1 combines with J gene TRBJ2-1; D not certain. The CDR3 is 15 residues long. CDR1 MNHNS and CDR2 SASEGT come from the germline V gene. V dropped 7 bases and J dropped 5 bases, with 18 bases sitting between them. The CDR3 here is CASTVRVDTHNEQFF. The CDR3 nucleotides are TGTGCCAGCACTGTACGAGTGGATACCCACAATGAGCAGTTCTTC.

This clonotype was observed a few times. The genes are TRBV27 and TRBJ2-3; TRBD2 matches 9 bases. With V trimmed by 5 bases and J by 8 bases, 8 bases remained unmatched. The CDR3 runs 14 residues. CDR1 MNHEY and CDR2 SMNVEV come from the germline V gene (reference sequence). CDR3 protein: CASSLGVAGVTQYF. Written as DNA, the CDR3 is TGTGCCAGCAGTCTCGGAGTAGCGGGAGTTACGCAGTATTTT.

This clonotype was picked up many times. The chain combines TRBV18 with TRBJ2-7; D perhaps matches TRBD1 (6 bases). Germline V lookup: CDR1 KGHSH, CDR2 LQKENI. The CDR3 runs 16 residues. V was trimmed by 3 bases and J by 0 bases, leaving 15 bases between them. The CDR3, as DNA: TGTGCCAGCTCACCCCGAGAAACAGGGACCTCCTACGAGCAGTACTTC. Translation: CASSPRETGTSYEQYF.

This clonotype was found many times. This chain connects TRBV4-1 to TRBJ1-4; D gene uncertain. CDR1 and CDR2 (germline): MGHRA, YSYEKL. CDR3 length equals 15 residues. Trimming pared 0 bases from V and 6 bases from J, leaving 11 bases between. DNA of the CDR3: TGCGCCAGCAGCCAAGATGGGTTGGGAGATGAAAAACTGTTTTTT. Translated: CASSQDGLGDEKLFF.

This clonotype showed up many times. The CDR3 region is CASSYFTSGRGEQFF. DNA of the CDR3: TGTGCCAGCAGTTACTTTACTAGCGGGAGAGGTGAGCAGTTCTTC. The chain has TRBV6-2 or TRBV6-3 and TRBJ2-1; 11 positions match TRBD2. Germline trimming cut 1 base from V and 9 bases from J; bases unmatched to any gene: 5. Germline CDR1 reads MNHEY; CDR2 reads SVGEGT. CDR3 length equals 15 residues.

Points on this clonotype: This may arise from a read error, as a much more abundant clone is one base away. This chain joins TRBV20-1 and TRBJ2-2; D may correspond to TRBD1 or TRBD2 (5 bases each). The CDR3 sequence is 17 residues long. CDR1 is DFQATT and CDR2 is SNEGSKA in the germline V gene (reference sequence). The CDR3 is CSARDPIRERGTGELSF. The DNA of the CDR3 is TGCAGTGCTAGAGATCCAATCCGGGAAAGGGGAACCGGGGAGCTGTCTTTT.

The chain recombines TRBV7-6 with TRBJ2-1; TRBD2 aligns across 8 bases. The germline gives CDR1 SGHVS, CDR2 FNYEAQ. Trimming took 4 bases from V and 8 from J; bases not matched to a gene: 13. The CDR3 totals 16 residues. DNA of the CDR3: TGTGCCAGCAGCTCCCCGGGTAGCGGGACTTTCCATGAGCAGTTCTTC. The encoded protein is CASSSPGSGTFHEQFF.

This clonotype was seen a handful of times. This chain connects TRBV4-1 to TRBJ2-7; a weak D match, TRBD2 (6 bases). Trimming took 1 base from V and 0 from J, leaving 13 bases between them. This CDR3 has 16 amino acids. Germline assignment: CDR1 MGHRA and CDR2 YSYEKL. This CDR3 reads CASSQGGVGSSYEQYF. In nucleotides, the CDR3 is TGCGCCAGCAGCCAAGGGGGGGTCGGGAGCTCCTACGAGCAGTACTTC.

The chain carries TRBV5-5 and TRBJ2-1, with TRBD2 matching over 9 bases. Germline V CDR1 and CDR2: SGHKS, YYEKEE (reference sequence). This CDR3 has 14 amino acids. The V segment lost 5 bases and the J segment 7 bases; nucleotides outside the gene matches: 7. The CDR3 here is CASSFSGSVNEQFF. The CDR3 bases are TGTGCCAGCAGTTTTAGCGGGAGTGTAAATGAGCAGTTCTTC.

This clonotype was observed a handful of times. This sequence joins TRBV14 and TRBJ2-1; TRBD2 aligns across 11 bases. Germline V lookup: CDR1 SGHDN, CDR2 FVKESK. V lost 3 bases and J lost 8; bases outside the gene matches: 12. The CDR3 is 17 amino acids. DNA of the CDR3: TGTGCCAGCAGCCATATGTTAGCGGGAGGGCCGTTTTATGAGCAGTTCTTC. Amino acids: CASSHMLAGGPFYEQFF.

The table lists this clonotype with a few counts. A much larger clone differs from this one at a single base, so this may be a read error. The CDR3 carries no conserved terminal phenylalanine or tryptophan, so it likely arises from a read error. The CDR3 region is CASSQGTSSYNEQFS. CDR3 sequence (DNA): TGCGCCAGCAGCCAAGGAACGAGCTCCTACAATGAGCAGTTCTCC. The rearrangement joins TRBV4-3 to TRBJ2-1; D unclear. Germline assignment: CDR1 LGHNA and CDR2 YSLEER. V lost 1 base and J lost 0, with 7 bases in between. This CDR3 spans 15 amino acids.

The sample holds many counts of this clonotype. V and J are TRBV5-6 and TRBJ2-2, with D possibly being TRBD1 (6 bases). Germline CDR1 SGHDT, CDR2 YYEEEE. The CDR3 is 15 residues long. Trimming removed 3 bases at V and 2 bases at J, with 11 bases between. The CDR3 DNA reads as TGTGCCAGCAGCTGGCGACAGGCTAACACCGGGGAGCTGTTTTTT. This encodes CASSWRQANTGELFF.

This clonotype was counted at least ten times. The junction departs from the called germline gene at one end, perhaps through a read error. V is TRBV5-1 and J is TRBJ1-1, with D possibly matching TRBD1 (5 bases). Germline V gene data show CDR1 as SGHRS and CDR2 as YFSETQ. This CDR3 contains 13 residues. DNA for the CDR3: TGTGCCAGCAGCTTTCCTGGGGGCACTGAAGCTTTCTTT. Protein sequence: CASSFPGGTEAFF.

This clonotype turned up a few times. This chain joins TRBV6-5 and TRBJ1-1; a possible D gene is TRBD1 (6 bases). The germline V gene encodes CDR1 MNHEY and CDR2 SVGAGI. The CDR3 length is 13 residues. Trimming removed 4 bases from V and 7 bases from J, with 13 bases in between. The CDR3 reads CASSWGGDFEAFF. In DNA, the CDR3 is TGTGCCAGCAGTTGGGGGGGCGATTTTGAAGCTTTCTTT.

The chain combines TRBV2 with TRBJ2-7, with D perhaps matching TRBD2 (7 bases). Germline V gene lookup returns CDR1 SNHLY and CDR2 FYNNEI. The V and J ends lost 0 bases and 4 bases respectively, with 16 bases between them. The CDR3 consists of 16 residues. CDR3 in amino acids: CASSEAGGGSFYEQYF. The DNA of the CDR3 is TGTGCCAGCAGTGAAGCGGGGGGCGGGAGTTTTTACGAGCAGTACTTC.

This clonotype occurred many times. V and J are TRBV29-1 and TRBJ2-2; 12 positions match TRBD2. With 1 base clipped from V and 4 bases from J, the junction kept 10 bases outside the gene matches. This CDR3 spans 18 amino acids. Germline V gene sequence: CDR1 SQVTM, CDR2 ANQGSEA. Written as DNA, the CDR3 is TGCAGCGTTGAAGTTCCTTCTAGCGGGAGGGCCGTCACCGGGGAGCTGTTTTTT. This encodes CSVEVPSSGRAVTGELFF.

Notes on this clonotype: One end of the junction is discordant with germline, which a read error may explain. V gene TRBV7-9 combines with J gene TRBJ2-5; D might be TRBD2 (5 bases). There are 12 residues in the CDR3. Germline values: CDR1 SEHNR, CDR2 FQNEAQ (reference sequence). The DNA for the CDR3 is TGTACCAGCAGCTTAGCGACCGGGCCCCAGTACTTC. The encoded protein is CTSSLATGPQYF. Full variable domain (remainder filled in from reference TRBV7-9 and TRBJ2-5): DTGVSQNPRHKITKRGQNVTFRCDPISEHNRLYWYRQTLGQGPEFLTYFQNEAQLEKSRLLSDRFSAERPKGSFSTLEIQRTEQGDSAMYLCTSSLATGPQYFGPGTRLLVL.

There are many counts of this clonotype. The rearrangement links TRBV5-4 to TRBJ2-7; 9 positions match TRBD1. The CDR3 runs 16 residues. V gave up 0 bases and J gave up 3 bases; unmatched junction bases: 7. CDR1 is SGHNT, CDR2 YYREEE, per germline (reference sequence). The CDR3 region is CASSLGGQGPHYEQYF. In DNA form, the CDR3 reads TGTGCCAGCAGCTTGGGGGGACAGGGACCTCACTACGAGCAGTACTTC.

With respect to this clonotype: A much larger clone differs from this one at a single base, so this may be a read error. The genes are TRBV20-1 and TRBJ2-3; 10 bases agree with TRBD2. Losses at the gene ends were 5 bases for V and 2 bases for J; bases not matched to a gene: 19. Germline-derived CDR1 and CDR2 are DFQATT and SNEGSKA (reference sequence). The CDR3 extends over 19 amino acids. The CDR3 DNA sequence: TGCAGTGCTGGGGGGATTAGCGGGGGGCCAAGGACCTTCACAGATACGCAGTATTTT. Encoded protein: CSAGGISGGPRTFTDTQYF.

This clonotype was seen only a few times. V gene TRBV5-1 combines with J gene TRBJ1-2; 8 bases line up with TRBD1. Per the germline V gene, CDR1 is SGHRS and CDR2 is YFSETQ. The CDR3 has 14 amino acids. Trimming at V came to 3 bases and at J to 3 bases, leaving 4 bases not matched to a gene. CDR3 in DNA: TGCGCCAGCAGCTACACGACAGGGGACTATGGCTACACCTTC. Translation gives CASSYTTGDYGYTF. The whole variable domain, remainder taken from reference TRBV5-1 and TRBJ1-2, is KAGVTQTPRYLIKTRGQQVTLSCSPISGHRSVSWYQQTPGQGLQFLFEYFSETQRNKGNFPGRFSGRQFSNSRSEMNVSTLELGDSALYLCASSYTTGDYGYTFGSGTRLTVV.

This clonotype was detected only a few times. V gene TRBV12-3 or TRBV12-4 combines with J gene TRBJ2-1; 8 bases map to TRBD2. The CDR3 is 20 residues long. The V gene end was trimmed by 6 bases and the J gene end by 9 bases; junction bases not matched to a gene: 28. The CDR3 DNA is TGTGCCAGCAGCTCTTCTGGGGTAGCGGGAAGGGTATCTCACCGGAGTGAGCAGTTCTTC. Translating gives CASSSSGVAGRVSHRSEQFF.

The chain carries TRBV27 and TRBJ1-1; D perhaps matches TRBD1 (6 bases). V lost 5 bases and J lost 0, with 16 bases in between. CDR3 length: 16 amino acids. Germline V gene sequence: CDR1 MNHEY, CDR2 SMNVEV (reference sequence). The CDR3 coding sequence is TGTGCCAGCAGTCTTATTCCGGGGGACATGAACACTGAAGCTTTCTTT. Translated, it gives CASSLIPGDMNTEAFF.

Ten or more counts support this clonotype. V usage is TRBV6-6 and J usage is TRBJ1-2, with D possibly being TRBD1 (5 bases). The CDR3 loop spans 13 amino acids. The germline gives CDR1 MNHNY, CDR2 SVGAGI (reference sequence). V was shortened by 6 bases and J by 6 bases, with 14 bases between the two germline ends. The CDR3 DNA reads as TGTGCCAGCAGACCTGTTTTGGGGGATGGCTACACCTTC. Residues: CASRPVLGDGYTF.

This clonotype was seen repeatedly, ten times or more. The rearrangement joins TRBV24-1 to TRBJ2-1, with a weak D call TRBD2 (6 bases). Trimming removed 3 bases at V and 4 bases at J, with 18 bases between. CDR1 and CDR2 (germline): KGHDR, SFDVKD. The CDR3 has 17 residues. For the CDR3, the DNA is TGTGCCACCAGTGATGCTCTTATGGGCGGGAATTACAATGAGCAGTTCTTC. Protein product: CATSDALMGGNYNEQFF.

This clonotype has at least ten counts. The chain couples TRBV19 to TRBJ2-7; D may be TRBD2 (5 bases). This CDR3 is 13 amino acids long. CDR1 and CDR2 (germline): LNHDA, SQIVND (reference sequence). Trimming shortened V by 8 bases and J by 3 bases, and 14 bases separated the two germline ends. The CDR3 DNA sequence: TGTGCCAGTTGCGACGGAGGATGCTACGAGCAGTACTTC. It specifies CASCDGGCYEQYF.

This clonotype has ten or more counts. The chain joins TRBV28 to TRBJ2-7; 7 bases map to TRBD2. J lost 7 bases, V lost 7 bases, and 16 bases had no gene match. Germline values: CDR1 MDHEN, CDR2 SYDVKM. CDR3 size: 15 residues. CDR3 sequence (DNA): TGTGCCAGCACTGCCTGGGGGGGAGCCCCTTCTGAGCAGTACTTC. Translating it yields CASTAWGGAPSEQYF.

A note on this clonotype: A much larger clone differs from this one at a single base, so this may be a read error. DNA for the CDR3: TGTGCCAGCAGTTACGCCTCGGACTCCCTTTCAAGTCAGCACTTC. Translation: CASSYASDSLSSQHF. The chain links TRBV6-2 or TRBV6-3 to TRBJ2-7, with D possibly TRBD2 on 5 matching bases. The germline gives CDR1 MNHEY, CDR2 SVGEGT. This CDR3 is 15 amino acids long.

As to this clonotype: A much bigger clone sits one base away, suggesting this may be a read error. The chain joins TRBV7-9 to TRBJ2-2, with D unresolved. Per germline, CDR1 SEHNR and CDR2 FQNEAQ (reference sequence). CDR3 length equals 14 residues. The V gene lost 0 bases and the J gene lost 5 bases, with 7 bases spanning the gap. The CDR3 sequence is CASSLAGKTGELFF. DNA for the CDR3: TGTGCCAGCAGCTTAGCGGGCAAGACCGGGGAGCTGTTTTTT.

This clonotype appeared many times. The chain employs TRBV7-9 and TRBJ2-7; 9 bases line up with TRBD1. The CDR3 spans 14 residues. V lost 6 bases and J lost 4; bases outside the gene matches: 7. CDR1 and CDR2 from the germline V gene are SEHNR and FQNEAQ (reference sequence). CDR3 sequence reads: CASSSPGQGYEQYF. Written as DNA, the CDR3 is TGTGCCAGCAGTTCGCCGGGACAGGGTTACGAGCAGTACTTC.